The 22 T cell receptor beta chains below were found in one sample sequenced in a study of blood T cell repertoires in COVID-19. Libraries were prepared by immunoSEQ multiplex PCR; TCRdb keeps only in-frame clonotypes and omits some of them. The sample lists approximately 340,000 clones, roughly nine tenths occurring once. Specimen: PBMCs or T cells enriched from blood (not recorded which). The receptors were gathered from a woman aged 40 to 49 who had been exposed to COVID-19.

The gene calls are TRBV9 and TRBJ1-2; TRBD1 agrees at 9 bases. J was trimmed by 4 bases and V by 0 bases; bases with no gene match: 16. This CDR3 has 19 amino acids. Germline lookup yields CDR1 SGDLS and CDR2 YYNGEE. Written as DNA, the CDR3 is TGTGCCAGCAGCGTAGACAGGGGGCGGTCTGACCCCCTAAGCTATGGCTACACCTTC. It encodes CASSVDRGRSDPLSYGYTF.

The chain carries TRBV7-9 and TRBJ2-5; 7 bases agree with TRBD1. V lost 4 bases and J lost 1; bases outside the gene matches: 3. This CDR3 region has 14 residues. The germline V gene has CDR1 SEHNR and CDR2 FQNEAQ (reference sequence). CDR3 in amino acids: CASSWDSIQETQYF. The CDR3 DNA follows: TGTGCCAGCAGCTGGGACAGTATCCAAGAGACCCAGTACTTC. Looking up the rest from reference TRBV7-9 and TRBJ2-5 gives the full variable domain: DTGVSQNPRHKITKRGQNVTFRCDPISEHNRLYWYRQTLGQGPEFLTYFQNEAQLEKSRLLSDRFSAERPKGSFSTLEIQRTEQGDSAMYLCASSWDSIQETQYFGPGTRLLVL.

The CDR3 loop is CASKGQGYPNQPQHF. The CDR3 bases are TGTGCCAGCAAAGGGCAGGGGTATCCCAATCAGCCCCAGCATTTT. V gene TRBV2 combines with J gene TRBJ1-5, with D tentatively TRBD1 (6 bases). Germline CDR1 is SNHLY and CDR2 is FYNNEI. CDR3 length: 15 residues. The germline V and J ends were trimmed by 7 bases and 3 bases, with 16 bases remaining between them.

The chain has TRBV5-5 and TRBJ1-1; 9 bases line up with TRBD1. Germline trimming cut 5 bases from V and 7 bases from J; bases unmatched to any gene: 12. Germline V gene lookup returns CDR1 SGHKS and CDR2 YYEKEE (reference sequence). There are 15 residues in the CDR3. The CDR3 region is CASRAGEQGAGEAFF. The DNA of the CDR3 is TGTGCCAGCAGGGCCGGTGAACAGGGGGCTGGTGAAGCTTTCTTT.

This chain uses TRBV29-1 with TRBJ1-4; 9 bases match TRBD1. CDR1 and CDR2 (germline): SQVTM, ANQGSEA. Losses at the gene ends were 5 bases for V and 5 bases for J; bases not matched to a gene: 3. This CDR3 has 13 amino acids. In DNA, the CDR3 is TGCAGCGTTCGGGGACAGGGAAATGAAAAACTGTTTTTT. It yields the protein CSVRGQGNEKLFF.

CDR3 sequence reads: CASSLVVTSSDTQYF. CDR3 nucleotides: TGTGCCAGCAGCTTAGTGGTGACTAGTTCTGATACGCAGTATTTT. V and J are TRBV11-2 and TRBJ2-3; D perhaps matches TRBD2 (6 bases). Germline V gene sequence: CDR1 SGHAT, CDR2 FQNNGV. Trimming removed 1 base from V and 6 bases from J, with 14 bases in between. The length of the CDR3 is 15 residues. The variable domain in full, completed from reference TRBV11-2 and TRBJ2-3, reads EAGVAQSPRYKIIEKRQSVAFWCNPISGHATLYWYQQILGQGPKLLIQFQNNGVVDDSQLPKDRFSAERLKGVDSTLKIQPAKLEDSAVYLCASSLVVTSSDTQYFGPGTRLTVL.

This chain joins TRBV14 and TRBJ1-3; TRBD1 is a possible D gene (5 bases). Germline CDR1 reads SGHDN; CDR2 reads FVKESK. V lost 5 bases and J lost 0, with 8 bases in between. The CDR3 contains 14 residues. This CDR3 reads CASSSGLSGNTIYF. The CDR3 coding sequence is TGTGCCAGCAGCTCAGGGCTCTCTGGAAACACCATATATTTT. The full variable domain, completed using reference TRBV14 and TRBJ1-3, is EAGVTQFPSHSVIEKGQTVTLRCDPISGHDNLYWYRRVMGKEIKFLLHFVKESKQDESGMPNNRFLAERTGGTYSTLKVQPAELEDSGVYFCASSSGLSGNTIYFGEGSWLTVV.

The table lists this clone with a count of one. The chain links TRBV19 to TRBJ1-4; 11 nucleotides line up with TRBD1. This CDR3 is built from 14 residues. V was clipped by 9 bases and J by 5 bases; unmatched bases: 5. Per germline, CDR1 LNHDA and CDR2 SQIVND (reference sequence). The CDR3 DNA sequence: TGTGCCAGCCTGGGGGACAGGGGGAATGAAAAACTGTTTTTT. As protein: CASLGDRGNEKLFF.

This chain joins TRBV24-1 and TRBJ2-1, with D uncertain. Germline V gene sequence: CDR1 KGHDR, CDR2 SFDVKD. CDR3 size: 12 residues. V was clipped by 7 bases and J by 9 bases, with 12 bases between them. The CDR3 DNA reads TGTGCCACCAGCCGAAGCTCGGGTGAGCAGTTCTTC. It codes for CATSRSSGEQFF.

The chain is built from TRBV12-5 and TRBJ2-1; 9 nucleotides agree with TRBD1. The V gene's germline CDR1 is LGHNT and CDR2 FRNRAP. Trimming removed 6 bases from V and 0 bases from J; junction bases left unmatched: 15. The CDR3 spans 19 residues. The DNA for the CDR3 is TGTGCTAGTGGGGGGGGACAGGGACGATTCGTTAGCTCCTACAATGAGCAGTTCTTC. It is translated as CASGGGQGRFVSSYNEQFF.

The chain recombines TRBV19 with TRBJ2-1, with TRBD2 identical over 7 bases. The CDR3 is 15 residues long. Germline-derived CDR1 and CDR2 are LNHDA and SQIVND (reference sequence). The V segment lost 1 base and the J segment 7 bases; nucleotides outside the gene matches: 7. This chain's CDR3 is CASSIVGGRGNEQFF. DNA for the CDR3: TGTGCCAGTAGTATAGTGGGCGGGAGAGGAAATGAGCAGTTCTTC.

J is TRBJ1-3 and V is TRBV12-5, with TRBD1 as a possible D gene (6 bases). V lost 2 bases and J 0 bases, leaving 17 bases between the germline ends. CDR3 length: 18 amino acids. CDR1 and CDR2 from the germline V gene are LGHNT and FRNRAP. CDR3 sequence (DNA): TGTGCTAGTGGTTTGACGATGACCCGGACAGTCTCTGGAAACACCATATATTTT. Amino acids: CASGLTMTRTVSGNTIYF.

The chain employs TRBV27 and TRBJ2-2, with D unclear. The CDR3 is made up of 13 amino acids. Trimming removed 8 bases from V and 5 bases from J, with 12 bases in between. Germline assignment: CDR1 MNHEY and CDR2 SMNVEV (reference sequence). CDR3 loop: CASRKLGTGELFF. The CDR3 nucleotides are TGTGCCAGCCGCAAGCTTGGTACCGGGGAGCTGTTTTTT.

The rearrangement joins TRBV2 to TRBJ1-1, with a possible D match to TRBD1 (5 bases). The germline V gene encodes CDR1 SNHLY and CDR2 FYNNEI. V lost 8 bases to trimming and J lost 1 base, with 14 bases between them. This CDR3 has 14 residues. CDR3 sequence (DNA): TGTGCCAGCGGATTGGGGGGTTCGAACACTGAAGCTTTCTTT. The encoded protein is CASGLGGSNTEAFF. Complete variable domain (other parts from reference TRBV2 and TRBJ1-1): EPEVTQTPSHQVTQMGQEVILRCVPISNHLYFYWYRQILGQKVEFLVSFYNNEISEKSEIFDDQFSVERPDGSNFTLKIRSTKLEDSAMYFCASGLGGSNTEAFFGQGTRLTVV.

The V gene is TRBV3-1 (or the pseudogene TRBV3-2), the J gene TRBJ2-7, with no clear D. CDR1 is LGHDT and CDR2 is YNNKEL in the germline V gene (reference sequence). CDR3 length equals 12 residues. Trimming removed 0 bases from V and 4 bases from J, with 4 bases in between. CDR3 sequence reads: CASSQDRYEQYF. The CDR3 coding sequence is TGTGCCAGCAGCCAAGATAGATACGAGCAGTACTTC.

The chain employs TRBV9 and TRBJ2-1, with TRBD2 matching 8 bases. Germline V CDR1 and CDR2: SGDLS, YYNGEE. This CDR3 is built from 14 residues. Trimming at V came to 2 bases and at J to 5 bases, leaving 3 bases not matched to a gene. The CDR3 nucleotides read TGTGCCAGCAGCGTGTCACTAGCGGACAATGAGCAGTTCTTC. Amino acid sequence: CASSVSLADNEQFF. Complete variable domain (other parts from reference TRBV9 and TRBJ2-1): DSGVTQTPKHLITATGQRVTLRCSPRSGDLSVYWYQQSLDQGLQFLIQYYNGEERAKGNILERFSAQQFPDLHSELNLSSLELGDSALYFCASSVSLADNEQFFGPGTRLTVL.

The gene calls are TRBV7-9 and TRBJ2-3; 14 bases agree with TRBD2. The germline V gene encodes CDR1 SEHNR and CDR2 FQNEAQ (reference sequence). V trimming: 0 bases; J trimming: 4 bases; junction bases outside the gene matches: 3. The CDR3 consists of 17 residues. CDR3 nucleotide sequence: TGTGCCAGCAGCTTAGCGGGACTAGCGGGAGTAGCAGATACGCAGTATTTT. Protein sequence: CASSLAGLAGVADTQYF.

The V call is TRBV30, the J call TRBJ2-2; 10 bases are shared with TRBD2. The CDR3 runs 13 residues. J lost 4 bases, V lost 8 bases, and 4 bases had no gene match. From germline, CDR1 is GTSNPN and CDR2 SVGIG (reference sequence). CDR3 in amino acids: CALSSGGTGELFF. CDR3 DNA: TGTGCCCTATCTAGCGGGGGCACCGGGGAGCTGTTTTTT. Full variable domain (outside the CDR3, taken from reference TRBV30 and TRBJ2-2): SQTIHQWPATLVQPVGSPLSLECTVEGTSNPNLYWYRQAAGRGLQLLFYSVGIGQISSEVPQNLSASRPQDRQFILSSKKLLLSDSGFYLCALSSGGTGELFFGEGSRLTVL.

This chain joins TRBV5-8 and TRBJ2-1, with D maybe TRBD2 (6 bases). The germline V and J ends were trimmed by 3 bases and 5 bases, with 9 bases remaining between them. Per the germline V gene, CDR1 is SGHTS and CDR2 is YDEGEE. The CDR3 consists of 13 residues. The CDR3 region has the DNA TGTGCCAGCAGCTCAACTAGCAACAATGAGCAGTTCTTC. Its translation: CASSSTSNNEQFF.

This chain uses TRBV2 with TRBJ1-4; 8 bases match TRBD1. The germline V gene encodes CDR1 SNHLY and CDR2 FYNNEI. The CDR3 length is 14 residues. The V segment lost 6 bases and the J segment 7 bases; nucleotides outside the gene matches: 7. The DNA of the CDR3 is TGTGCCAGCAGGGAACAGGGGGTCGGTGAAAAACTGTTTTTT. As protein: CASREQGVGEKLFF.

The chain is built from TRBV11-3 and TRBJ2-3; 7 bases map to TRBD2. This CDR3 has 15 residues. V shed 5 bases and J 6 bases; nucleotides not matched to a gene: 11. Germline V lookup: CDR1 SGHNT, CDR2 YENEEA. For the CDR3, the DNA is TGTGCCAGCAGCCGCGGGGGAAGCACGTCGGATACGCAGTATTTT. Amino acids: CASSRGGSTSDTQYF.

This chain joins TRBV7-9 and TRBJ2-2, with D perhaps matching TRBD2 (6 bases). CDR3 length: 14 residues. V was pared by 6 bases and J by 0 bases, with 8 bases between. The germline gives CDR1 SEHNR, CDR2 FQNEAQ (reference sequence). The CDR3 DNA is TGTGCCAGCAGGGGACTTTCGAACACCGGGGAGCTGTTTTTT. It encodes CASRGLSNTGELFF.